The subject of this entry is one T cell receptor beta chain. This clone turned up a few times. Its antigen is not yet known. Base qualities were left out, and no much larger clone turns up one base away. The data derive from a study of OX40 agonist ivuxolimab in advanced cancers. For the wider study: Ivuxolimab was a fully human IgG2 agonistic monoclonal antibody targeting the costimulatory receptor OX40 (CD134). Intravenous ivuxolimab was administered to patients every 2 weeks at six dose levels: 0.01, 0.1, 0.3, 1.5, 3 and 10 mg/kg. Of the approximately 53 patients in dose escalation, approximately 20 had hepatocellular carcinoma, some 15 had melanoma, 9 had renal cell carcinoma and 9 had head and neck cancer. In the dose-escalation cohort, around four fifths of patients were male, and the mean age was about 55 years, with a range of 23 to 79. Prior anti-PD-1, anti-PD-L1 or anti-CTLA-4 therapy was permitted, and checkpoint inhibitors had been received by under 50% of dose-escalation patients. Three dose-escalation patients achieved partial responses, one with hepatocellular carcinoma and two with cutaneous melanoma. Peripheral TCRbeta sequencing aimed to test whether ivuxolimab altered TCR sequence diversity and caused clonal T-cell expansion. The monotherapy dose-escalation portion (N of about 47 patients) of the phase I ivuxolimab trial is reported in the paper.

Genomic DNA was isolated from the sorted cells so that the TCRbeta CDR3 region could be sequenced. The immunoSEQ Assay was used to sequence the TCRbeta CDR3 regions. In its TCRdb copy, this immuneACCESS table keeps in-frame sequences only and misses some clones. Where compared with another copy, unresolved V genes explain less than half of these, and the others have no known cause. This sample holds tens of thousands of clones; roughly four fifths were observed only once. The ten biggest clones cover 0.4% to 0.45% of the sample. Results and caveats for the whole study, not just this receptor: At doses of 0.1 to 3.0 mg/kg, clonal expansion of both CD4+ and CD8+ blood T cells was observed from baseline to week 6. Low levels of normalized T-cell clonal expansion were also seen in some nonresponding patients. In partial responders in the 0.1-3.0 mg/kg groups, normalized peripheral clonal expansion was found to be among the lowest, especially among CD8+ T cells. After ivuxolimab, CD8+ T cells had more expanded clones than CD4+ T cells on average. The antigen specificity of the clonally expanded peripheral T cells was not determined.

Patients with a history of autoimmune disease or receiving systemic immunosuppression were excluded from the trial. Peripheral blood for TCR sequencing was drawn from every dose cohort at baseline, at cycle 4 day 1 and at cycle 7 day 1. The samples were taken from a phase I, first-in-human, multicenter, open-label dose-escalation trial of ivuxolimab. Adults with locally advanced or metastatic melanoma, renal cell carcinoma, hepatocellular carcinoma or head and neck squamous cell carcinoma were enrolled in the trial. Before TCR sequencing, CD4+ T cells and CD8+ T cells were sorted from peripheral blood as separate populations. At the junction V is shortened by 4 bases and J by 3 bases; bases outside the gene matches: 12. Reading the germline V gene (reference sequence) gives CDR1 SEHNR and CDR2 FQNEAQ. The CDR3 runs 16 amino acids, cysteine and phenylalanine included. The read is trimmed to its CDR3 DNA, 48 bases read in frame from base 1.

The origin of this receptor is an adult with an advanced solid tumor such as melanoma, head and neck, liver or kidney cancer. This receptor chain uses TRBV7-9 and TRBJ2-7; 7 central bases correspond to TRBD2. This sample comprised CD4+ or CD8+ T cells sorted from blood, obtained in a trial of the OX40 agonist ivuxolimab. This receptor has the CDR3 CASSSAGERAYYEQYF. The nucleotide sequence is given as TGTGCCAGCAGCTCGGCGGGGGAGCGGGCCTACTACGAGCAGTACTTC.